The source of this T cell receptor (beta chain) is a study of OX40 agonist ivuxolimab in advanced cancers. Study at large: Averaging approximately 60 years in age, with a range of roughly 20 to 79, the cohort was 80% to 90% male.

Study outcomes and limitations: Fewer expanded clones were found on average in CD4+ than in CD8+ T cells.

This clone occurred a few times. Its specificity is unknown. Assay used: immunoSEQ multiplex PCR; TCRdb lists only in-frame clones, some missing. Of 35,000 to 45,000 clones listed, about three quarters are singletons. The CDR3 has 15 amino acids. Trimming removed 4 bases from V and 9 bases from J; junction bases left unmatched: 10. The germline V gene has CDR1 SGHTA and CDR2 FQGNSA. The TCR sequence derives from an adult with an advanced solid tumor such as melanoma, head and neck, liver or kidney cancer. The chain uses TRBV7-2 and TRBJ1-4; 8 nucleotides agree with TRBD1. The sequences come from CD4+ or CD8+ T cells sorted from blood, collected in a trial of the OX40 agonist ivuxolimab. The CDR3 sequence is CASSSKAGGAQKLFF. The CDR3, as DNA: TGTGCCAGCAGCTCTAAGGCAGGGGGCGCACAAAAACTGTTTTTT.